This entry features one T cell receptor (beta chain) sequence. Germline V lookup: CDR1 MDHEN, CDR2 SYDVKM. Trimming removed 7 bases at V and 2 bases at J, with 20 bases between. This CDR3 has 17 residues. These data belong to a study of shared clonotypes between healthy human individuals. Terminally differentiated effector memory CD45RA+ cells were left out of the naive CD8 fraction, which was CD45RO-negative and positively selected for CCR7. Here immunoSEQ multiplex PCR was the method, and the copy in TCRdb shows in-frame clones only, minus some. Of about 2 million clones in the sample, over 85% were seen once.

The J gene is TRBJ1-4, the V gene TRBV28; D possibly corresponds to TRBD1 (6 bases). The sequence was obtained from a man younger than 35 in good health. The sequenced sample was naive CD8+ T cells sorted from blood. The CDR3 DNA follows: TGTGCCAGCACCTCGGGGGGGCGTATTGTCACTAATGAAAAACTGTTTTTT. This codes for CASTSGGRIVTNEKLFF. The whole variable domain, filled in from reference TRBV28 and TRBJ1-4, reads DVKVTQSSRYLVKRTGEKVFLECVQDMDHENMFWYRQDPGLGLRLIYFSYDVKMKEKGDIPEGYSVSREKKERFSLILESASTNQTSMYLCASTSGGRIVTNEKLFFGSGTQLSVL.